Below, 8 T cell receptor beta chains from the same sample are listed, as sequenced in a study of OX40 agonist ivuxolimab in advanced cancers. Repertoires were generated with immunoSEQ multiplex PCR, while TCRdb's copy carries only in-frame clones and drops some. The data hold 80,000 or so clones, with around 85% observed a single time. Source: CD4+ or CD8+ T cells sorted from blood, taken in a trial of the OX40 agonist ivuxolimab. The receptors were sampled from an adult with an advanced solid tumor such as melanoma, head and neck, liver or kidney cancer.

The chain recombines TRBV28 with TRBJ2-6; D gene uncertain. Between the trimmed V and J ends, which lost 3 bases and 4 bases, there was a span of 13 bases. Germline loops: CDR1 MDHEN, CDR2 SYDVKM. CDR3 length equals 16 residues. Here the CDR3 reads CASSFTQRSGANVLTF. The CDR3 DNA reads TGTGCCAGCAGTTTTACCCAGAGGTCCGGGGCCAACGTCCTGACTTTC.

The chain has TRBV27 and TRBJ2-5; 9 bases map to TRBD1. V gave up 3 bases and J gave up 14 bases; unmatched junction bases: 4. The CDR3 extends over 11 amino acids. Per the germline V gene, CDR1 is MNHEY and CDR2 is SMNVEV (reference sequence). The CDR3 here is CASSFRGQGYF. The CDR3 DNA reads as TGTGCCAGCAGTTTCAGGGGACAGGGTTACTTC.

Only one count was recorded for this clone. The chain links TRBV9 to TRBJ1-2; D is uncertain. Trimming left V 2 bases short and J 8 bases short, with 19 bases between. The CDR3 sequence is 15 residues long. Germline CDR1 is SGDLS and CDR2 is YYNGEE. The CDR3 sequence is CASSVLLGTARGYTF. Written as DNA, the CDR3 is TGTGCCAGCAGCGTGTTGCTTGGAACAGCTCGCGGCTACACCTTC.

The gene calls are TRBV11-3 and TRBJ2-1; D is uncertain. The germline gives CDR1 SGHNT, CDR2 YENEEA. Trimming took off 5 bases at V and 0 bases at J, with 11 bases between the two ends. The CDR3 spans 15 residues. CDR3 residues: CASSPRSPSYNEQFF. The CDR3 nucleotides read TGTGCCAGCAGCCCCAGGAGTCCCTCCTACAATGAGCAGTTCTTC.

The chain employs TRBV13 and TRBJ1-6; D uncertain. This CDR3 region has 14 residues. The V end lost 3 bases, the J end lost 7 bases, and 10 bases lay between the germline ends. The germline CDR1 and CDR2 sequences are PRHDT and FYEKMQ (reference sequence). The CDR3 region has the DNA TGTGCCAGCAGCTTCTCCCGGGAGAATTCACCCCTCCACTTT. The encoded protein is CASSFSRENSPLHF.

This clone was detected once. The CDR3 sequence: CASSLTGARSGYTF. The CDR3, as DNA: TGTGCCAGCAGTTTAACTGGGGCACGTTCCGGCTACACCTTC. J is TRBJ1-2 and V is TRBV28, with D perhaps TRBD1 (5 bases). The V gene lost 2 bases and the J gene lost 8 bases, with 15 bases spanning the gap. The CDR3 sequence is 14 residues long. Germline V lookup: CDR1 MDHEN, CDR2 SYDVKM.

V and J are TRBV7-2 and TRBJ1-2; D gene ambiguous. With 2 bases removed from V and 8 bases from J, the gap between germline ends came to 12 bases. The CDR3 has 13 residues. CDR1 is SGHTA, CDR2 FQGNSA, per germline. The CDR3 coding sequence is TGTGCCAGCAGCTTAAGCCGTTCTGGAGGCTACACCTTC. This encodes CASSLSRSGGYTF.

The chain couples TRBV7-9 to TRBJ2-2, with D unclear. Trimming took off 4 bases at V and 1 base at J, with 10 bases between the two ends. The CDR3 has 15 residues. The V gene's germline CDR1 is SEHNR and CDR2 FQNEAQ (reference sequence). CDR3 sequence: CASSSSTENTGELFF. The CDR3 coding sequence is TGTGCCAGCAGCTCCTCGACGGAGAACACCGGGGAGCTGTTTTTT.